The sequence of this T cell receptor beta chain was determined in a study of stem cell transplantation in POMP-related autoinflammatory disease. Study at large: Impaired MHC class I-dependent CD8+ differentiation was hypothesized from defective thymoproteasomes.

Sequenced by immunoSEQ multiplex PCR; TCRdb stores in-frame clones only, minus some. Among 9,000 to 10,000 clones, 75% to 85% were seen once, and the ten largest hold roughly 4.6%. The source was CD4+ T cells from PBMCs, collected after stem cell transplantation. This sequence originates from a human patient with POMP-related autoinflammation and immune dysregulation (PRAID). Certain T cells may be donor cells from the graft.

The CDR3 DNA follows: TGTGCCAGCAGCACCGGGACAGGGGGCTACGAGCAGTACTTC. This encodes CASSTGTGGYEQYF. V gene TRBV12-1 combines with J gene TRBJ2-7; the table's D call, TRBD1, has no DNA check behind it. TRBV12-1 is a known pseudogene. The CDR3 is made up of 14 amino acids.